The entry below describes one T cell receptor (beta chain). Antigen: not known. Deletions cut 8 bases from V and 0 bases from J, with 14 bases between. The length of the CDR3 is 15 residues. The V gene's germline CDR1 is SGHAT and CDR2 FQNNGV. This record belongs to a study of CD8 T cells in ankylosing spondylitis. Study-wide results and caveats: About 8 highly homologous variants made up a TCR beta motif that seemed to typify ankylosing spondylitis blood. Before this, some motif variants had been reported in reactive arthritis synovial fluid and blood.

TCRdb called the 5' RACE reads again in MiXCR, with one record for every CDR3 protein. The data hold just under 550,000 distinct CDR3 sequences, with 10% to 15% observed a single time. The source of this sequence is a male donor with ankylosing spondylitis. The chain uses TRBV11-2 and TRBJ2-1, with D hard to call. Sequences were obtained from blood, either unsorted or a sorted T cell fraction (not recorded which). For the CDR3, the DNA is TGTGCCAGCCACATTCGGGTATCCTCCTACAATGAGCAGTTCTTC. Its translation is CASHIRVSSYNEQFF.